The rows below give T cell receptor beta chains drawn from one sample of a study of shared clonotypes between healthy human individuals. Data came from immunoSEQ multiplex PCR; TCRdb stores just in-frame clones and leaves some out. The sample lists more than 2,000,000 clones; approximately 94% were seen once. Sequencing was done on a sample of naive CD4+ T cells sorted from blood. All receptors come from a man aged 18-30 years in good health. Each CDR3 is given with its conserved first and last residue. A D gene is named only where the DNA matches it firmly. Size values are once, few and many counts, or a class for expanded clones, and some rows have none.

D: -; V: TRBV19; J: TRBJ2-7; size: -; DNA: TGTGCCAGCGCAGGAGATCTCACCTACGAGCAGTACTTC; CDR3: CASAGDLTYEQYF
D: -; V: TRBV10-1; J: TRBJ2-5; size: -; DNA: TGCGCCAGCAGTGCAACAGATCCTGGCGTCTTGGCCCAGTACTTC; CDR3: CASSATDPGVLAQYF
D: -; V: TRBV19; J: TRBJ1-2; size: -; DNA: TGTGCCAGTAACGTCGGGGATGGCTACACCTTC; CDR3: CASNVGDGYTF
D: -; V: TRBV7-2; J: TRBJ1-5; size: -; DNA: TGTGCCAGCAGCAGCACGGTGGTCAATCAGCCCCAGCATTTT; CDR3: CASSSTVVNQPQHF
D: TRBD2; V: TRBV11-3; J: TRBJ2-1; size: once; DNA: TGTGCCAGCAGCCGGGGCCCGGTGTTTAGCGGGGAGTACAATGAGCAGTTCTTC; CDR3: CASSRGPVFSGEYNEQFF
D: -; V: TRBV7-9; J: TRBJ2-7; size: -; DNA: TGTGCCAGCAGTCATTCAGACGAGCAGTACTTC; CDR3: CASSHSDEQYF
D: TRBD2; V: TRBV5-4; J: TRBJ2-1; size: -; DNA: TGTGCCAGCAGCTCGGCCCGACTAGCGGGGTTCCACAATGAGCAGTTCTTC; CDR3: CASSSARLAGFHNEQFF
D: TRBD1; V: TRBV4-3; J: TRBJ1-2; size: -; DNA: TGCGCCAGCAGCCAAGATTCGGACAGGGCGGATGGCTACACCTTC; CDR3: CASSQDSDRADGYTF
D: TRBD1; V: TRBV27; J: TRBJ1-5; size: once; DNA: TGTGCCAGCAGCCAGGGACAGTCCAATCAGCCCCAGCATTTT; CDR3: CASSQGQSNQPQHF
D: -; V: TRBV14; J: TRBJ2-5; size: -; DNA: TGTGCCAGCAGCCAAGATCGGGGGTTTCAGGAGACCCAGTACTTC; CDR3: CASSQDRGFQETQYF
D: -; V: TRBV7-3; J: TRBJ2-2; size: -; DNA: TGTGCCAGCAGCTTAACGGGTCAGAAGAACACCGGGGAGCTGTTTTTT; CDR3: CASSLTGQKNTGELFF
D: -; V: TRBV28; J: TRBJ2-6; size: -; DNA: TGTGCCAGCTATCAACCGACAGGGACTTCTGGGGCCAACGTCCTGACTTTC; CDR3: CASYQPTGTSGANVLTF
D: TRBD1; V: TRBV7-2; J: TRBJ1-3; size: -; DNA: TGTGCCAGCAGCGGACAGGGAGGAAACACCATATATTTT; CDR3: CASSGQGGNTIYF
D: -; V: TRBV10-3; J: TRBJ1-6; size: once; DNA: TGTGCCATCAGTGACCGGGACACCCATTCACCCCTCCACTTT; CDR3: CAISDRDTHSPLHF
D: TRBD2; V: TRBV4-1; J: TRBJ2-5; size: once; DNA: TGCGCCAGCAGCCAAGTTCCTAGCGGGGGGGAGACCCAGTACTTC; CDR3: CASSQVPSGGETQYF
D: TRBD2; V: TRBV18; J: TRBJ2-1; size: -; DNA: TGTGCCAGCTCACCAGGGCGCGGGGGGTACAATGAGCAGTTCTTC; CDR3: CASSPGRGGYNEQFF
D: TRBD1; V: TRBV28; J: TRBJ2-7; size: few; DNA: TGTGCCAGCAGTTCGGGACAGGGCTACGAGCAGTACTTC; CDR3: CASSSGQGYEQYF
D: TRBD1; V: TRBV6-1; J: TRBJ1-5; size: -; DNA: TGTGCCAGCAGTGAATTATACAGGGGGCGGAATCAGCCCCAGCATTTT; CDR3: CASSELYRGRNQPQHF
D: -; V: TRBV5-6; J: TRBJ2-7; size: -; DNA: TGTGCCAGCAGCCCACAGACTCCCAGCTCCTACGAGCAGTACTTC; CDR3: CASSPQTPSSYEQYF
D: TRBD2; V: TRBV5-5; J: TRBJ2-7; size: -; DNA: TGTGCCAGCACCAAGGGGACTACTGGCTCCTACGAGCAGTACTTC; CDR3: CASTKGTTGSYEQYF
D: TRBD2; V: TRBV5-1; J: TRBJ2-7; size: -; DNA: TGCGCCAGCAGCCCGGCTAGCGGGGTCGGACACGAGCAGTACTTC; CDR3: CASSPASGVGHEQYF
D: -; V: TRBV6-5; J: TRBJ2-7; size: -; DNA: TGTGCCAGCAGTTACGGGCAGGGGACATACGAGCAGTACTTC; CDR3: CASSYGQGTYEQYF
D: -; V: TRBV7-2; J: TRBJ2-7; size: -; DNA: TGTGCCAGCAGCTTAAACGTTCCGGACGAGCAGTACTTC; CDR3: CASSLNVPDEQYF
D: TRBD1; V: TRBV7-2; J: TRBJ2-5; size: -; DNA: TGTGCCAGCAGCCCAGGGACAGGGGGCGCGGGGAAGACCCAGTACTTC; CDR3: CASSPGTGGAGKTQYF
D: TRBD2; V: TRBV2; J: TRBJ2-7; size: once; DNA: TGTGCCAGCAGTTCGGGACTGCGGGGGTACGAGCAGTACTTC; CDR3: CASSSGLRGYEQYF
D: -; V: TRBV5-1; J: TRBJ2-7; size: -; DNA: TGCGCCAGCAGCTATGGACAGCAAGGTTCCTACGAGCAGTACTTC; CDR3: CASSYGQQGSYEQYF
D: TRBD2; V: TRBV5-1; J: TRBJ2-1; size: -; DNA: TGCGCCAGCAGCTCGTTAGCGGGTCCTACAAGGAATGAGCAGTTCTTC; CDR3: CASSSLAGPTRNEQFF
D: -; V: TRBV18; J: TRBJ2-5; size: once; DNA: TGTGCCAGCTCACCACTGGCGGCGGCGGCAGAGACCCAGTACTTC; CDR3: CASSPLAAAAETQYF
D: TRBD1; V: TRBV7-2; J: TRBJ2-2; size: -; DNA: TGTGCCAGCAGTTGGGGGACAGGGAACACCGGGGAGCTGTTTTTT; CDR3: CASSWGTGNTGELFF